This T cell receptor beta chain was captured in a study of beta chain features in type 1 diabetes. Study results and caveats: Researchers report that Type 1 diabetes patients had moderately but significantly shorter TCRB CDR3s across all four CD4+ subsets.

Comment on this clone: Antigen: not known.

cDNA synthesis used the whole RNA isolate, giving expressed TCRB sequences. Using immunoSEQ multiplex PCR, the repertoire was profiled, and TCRdb retains in-frame clones only, with some absent. There are hundreds of thousands of clones in the sample; 13% occur only once, and approximately 0.022% lies in the top ten. The CDR3 sequence is 14 residues long. CDR1 is SQVTM, CDR2 ANQGSEA, per germline. Between the trimmed V and J ends, which lost 6 bases and 3 bases, there was a span of 17 bases. The clonotype originates from a man younger than 30 with type 1 diabetes. Source material: naive CD4+ T cells from blood. The V gene is TRBV29-1, the J gene TRBJ1-1; D possibly corresponds to TRBD1 (5 bases). CDR3 region: CSVQFSGRDTEAFF. The CDR3 nucleotides are TGCAGCGTCCAATTTTCAGGGAGGGACACTGAAGCTTTCTTT.